Below, one T cell receptor (beta chain) is given with its context. What it recognizes is unknown. Combining a sample-barcoded 5' primer with a J-beta primer mix, a second PCR ran for about 6 to 12 cycles. Carrying 12 random nucleotides, a template-switch adaptor labeled each individual cDNA molecule. MiXCR was run by TCRdb on the 5' RACE reads, yielding one entry per CDR3 protein. The sample consists of about 940,000 distinct CDR3 sequences, about 48% of them appearing once. This specimen belongs to a study of blood T cells in healthy people across ages. Study-level findings and limits: The unsorted PBMCs prevented any conclusive comparison of naive versus antigen-experienced cells.

This sequence originates from a man aged 30 to 45 in good health. Sequenced sample: blood.

CDR3 amino acids: CASSFTLAGGVAETQYF. CDR3 nucleotides: TGTGCCAGCAGCTTTACACTAGCGGGGGGTGTCGCGGAGACCCAGTACTTC. The chain has TRBV7-9 and TRBJ2-5; 12 positions agree with TRBD2. With 3 bases clipped from V and 5 bases from J, the junction kept 10 bases outside the gene matches. Per the germline V gene, CDR1 is SEHNR and CDR2 is FQNEAQ (reference sequence). The CDR3 is made up of 17 amino acids.